Here is one TCR beta chain with its context. This sample stems from a study of shared clonotypes between healthy human individuals. This CDR3 contains 14 residues. CDR1 and CDR2 (germline): SGHDT, YYEEEE. Trimming cost V 6 bases and J 6 bases, with 16 bases left between them. How the authors handled the data: Junction-only sequences produced by ImmunoSEQ had no quality scores, so filtering differed. Assay used: immunoSEQ multiplex PCR; TCRdb lists only in-frame clones, some missing. The DNA was the basis for D and trimming; V, J and clone size are from that table. The table records about 480,000 clones, about 79% of them present only once.

Sequencing was performed on PBMCs. V is TRBV5-6 and J is TRBJ2-1, with D possibly being TRBD1 (6 bases). This receptor was taken from a woman aged 40 to 49 in good health. Some clones in this sample may be carry-over from other donors' samples. CDR3 region: CASNLVGGANEQFF. The DNA for the CDR3 is TGTGCCAGCAACCTAGTAGGGGGTGCCAATGAGCAGTTCTTC. Variable domain in full (rest from reference TRBV5-6 and TRBJ2-1): DAGVTQSPTHLIKTRGQQVTLRCSPKSGHDTVSWYQQALGQGPQFIFQYYEEEERQRGNFPDRFSGHQFPNYSSELNVNALLLGDSALYLCASNLVGGANEQFFGPGTRLTVL.